One and the same sample provided the 11 T cell receptor beta chains below, sequenced in a study of cytomegalovirus exposure and HLA in healthy donors. Amplification used 60 Vbeta primers and 13 Jbeta primers. Repertoires were generated with immunoSEQ multiplex PCR, while TCRdb's copy carries only in-frame clones and drops some. The table records under 200,000 clones, over 75% of them present only once. The sample comprised PBMCs. Receptors were obtained from a man between 60 and 75 years old in good health and CMV-seronegative.

The V call is TRBV4-1, the J call TRBJ1-2; the match to TRBD1 covers 7 bases. J gave up 5 bases and V 0 bases, and 6 bases lay outside the gene matches. The CDR3 has 15 residues. Germline-derived CDR1 and CDR2 are MGHRA and YSYEKL. The DNA for the CDR3 is TGCGCCAGCAGCCAAGAAGGACAGGTGTTTTATGGCTACACCTTC. Translation gives CASSQEGQVFYGYTF.

The rearrangement joins TRBV29-1 to TRBJ2-1; TRBD2 matches 7 bases. Per the germline V gene, CDR1 is SQVTM and CDR2 is ANQGSEA. The CDR3 sequence is 16 residues long. J gave up 5 bases and V 2 bases, and 12 bases lay outside the gene matches. The CDR3 sequence is CSVEKSPGGINNEQFF. CDR3 DNA sequence: TGCAGCGTTGAAAAATCCCCGGGGGGAATAAACAATGAGCAGTTCTTC.

This chain connects TRBV28 to TRBJ2-1; 8 bases line up with TRBD2. CDR3 length: 15 residues. The germline V gene has CDR1 MDHEN and CDR2 SYDVKM. V lost 5 bases and J lost 8; bases outside the gene matches: 11. The CDR3 protein is CASSPGLAGGDEQFF. Here the CDR3 DNA reads TGTGCCAGCAGTCCCGGACTAGCTGGGGGTGATGAGCAGTTCTTC.

J is TRBJ2-2 and V is TRBV27, with D possibly matching TRBD1 (6 bases). The CDR3 length is 16 residues. V was cut by 2 bases and J by 4 bases, with 14 bases left in between. Germline V gene lookup returns CDR1 MNHEY and CDR2 SMNVEV (reference sequence). CDR3 in DNA: TGTGCCAGCAGTTTACGTGGTGCAGGGGCCACCGGGGAGCTGTTTTTT. Protein product: CASSLRGAGATGELFF.

J is TRBJ1-1 and V is TRBV6-7, with TRBD1 matching over 8 bases. TRBV6-7 is treated as an ORF (open reading frame) with a function not yet certain. This CDR3 is built from 18 residues. Trimming took 0 bases from V and 1 from J; bases not matched to a gene: 10. CDR3 region: CASSYSPESGGSNTEAFF. The CDR3 nucleotides are TGTGCCAGCAGTTACTCGCCCGAGTCAGGGGGCTCGAACACTGAAGCTTTCTTT.

In this sample, this clone turned up once. This rearrangement joins TRBV5-1 to TRBJ2-3, with D possibly matching TRBD2 (6 bases). Germline-derived CDR1 and CDR2 are SGHRS and YFSETQ. Trimming left V 0 bases short and J 5 bases short, with 16 bases between. CDR3 size: 16 residues. The CDR3 DNA reads TGCGCCAGCAGCTTGGCCCCAGCTAGCGTGGTAGATACGCAGTATTTT. This encodes CASSLAPASVVDTQYF.

The gene calls are TRBV6-4 and TRBJ2-2; D possibly corresponds to TRBD2 (5 bases). The CDR3 loop spans 14 amino acids. V dropped 4 bases and J dropped 4 bases, with 10 bases sitting between them. The germline V gene has CDR1 MRHNA and CDR2 SNTAGT. CDR3 nucleotide sequence: TGTGCCAGCAGTGGGCTAGCAGTCACCGGGGAGCTGTTTTTT. Its translation is CASSGLAVTGELFF.

The chain is built from TRBV7-2 and TRBJ2-1; D is unresolved. V dropped 1 base and J dropped 9 bases, with 10 bases sitting between them. The CDR3 totals 13 residues. Germline lookup yields CDR1 SGHTA and CDR2 FQGNSA. Here the CDR3 reads CASSLVLGGEQFF. Here the CDR3 DNA reads TGTGCCAGCAGCTTAGTCCTCGGCGGTGAGCAGTTCTTC.

The CDR3 region is CASSMGQRTYGYTF. In DNA form, the CDR3 reads TGTGCCAGCAGCATGGGACAGCGAACCTATGGCTACACCTTC. This sequence joins TRBV27 and TRBJ1-2; the match to TRBD1 covers 7 bases. The ends lost 6 bases at V and 4 bases at J; junction bases unmatched: 8. This CDR3 spans 14 amino acids. Germline lookup yields CDR1 MNHEY and CDR2 SMNVEV (reference sequence).

V is TRBV5-7 and J is TRBJ1-1; unclear D gene. TRBV5-7 is an open reading frame, and its role is uncertain. The V gene lost 0 bases and the J gene lost 3 bases, with 12 bases spanning the gap. This CDR3 has 15 amino acids. The CDR3: CASSLEPLGDTEAFF. The CDR3 bases are TGTGCCAGCAGCTTGGAACCCCTCGGGGACACTGAAGCTTTCTTT.

This clone was observed a few times. This chain uses TRBV25-1 with TRBJ2-1, with D possibly TRBD2 on 5 matching bases. The CDR3 covers 15 residues. From germline, CDR1 is MGHDK and CDR2 SYGVNS. Trimming removed 5 bases from V and 3 bases from J, with 14 bases in between. In DNA form, the CDR3 reads TGTGCCAGCAGTATAATACCAGCGGACTACAATGAGCAGTTCTTC. Protein product: CASSIIPADYNEQFF. Together with reference TRBV25-1 and TRBJ2-1, the CDR3 gives the full variable domain: EADIYQTPRYLVIGTGKKITLECSQTMGHDKMYWYQQDPGMELHLIHYSYGVNSTEKGDLSSESTVSRIRTEHFPLTLESARPSHTSQYLCASSIIPADYNEQFFGPGTRLTVL.